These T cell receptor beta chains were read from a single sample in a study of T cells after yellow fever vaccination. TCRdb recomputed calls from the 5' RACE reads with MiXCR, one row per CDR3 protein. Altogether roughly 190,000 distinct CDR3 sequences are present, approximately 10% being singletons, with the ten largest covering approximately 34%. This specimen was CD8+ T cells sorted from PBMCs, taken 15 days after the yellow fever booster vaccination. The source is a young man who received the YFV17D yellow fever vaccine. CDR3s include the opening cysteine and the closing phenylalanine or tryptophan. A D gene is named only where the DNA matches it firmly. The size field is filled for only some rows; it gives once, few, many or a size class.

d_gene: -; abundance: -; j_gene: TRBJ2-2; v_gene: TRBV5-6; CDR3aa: CASSLATSSVTGELFF; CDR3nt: TGTGCCAGCAGCTTGGCGACTAGTAGTGTCACCGGGGAGCTGTTTTTT
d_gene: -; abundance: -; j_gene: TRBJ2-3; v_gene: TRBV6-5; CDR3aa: CASSPGTARHTQYF; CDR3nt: TGTGCCAGCTCCCCGGGGACCGCCCGCCATACGCAGTATTTT
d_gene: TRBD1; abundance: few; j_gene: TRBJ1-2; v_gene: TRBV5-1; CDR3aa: CASSLAATGDYGYTF; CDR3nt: TGCGCCAGCAGCTTGGCTGCGACAGGGGACTATGGCTACACCTTC
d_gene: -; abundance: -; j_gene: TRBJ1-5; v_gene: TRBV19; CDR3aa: CASSIDRTGYSNQPQHF; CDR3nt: TGTGCCAGTAGTATAGACCGGACGGGATATAGCAATCAGCCCCAGCATTTT
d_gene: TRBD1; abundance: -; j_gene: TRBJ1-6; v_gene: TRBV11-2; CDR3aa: CASSWGQGGSPLHF; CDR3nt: TGTGCCAGCAGCTGGGGGCAGGGGGGCTCACCCCTCCACTTT
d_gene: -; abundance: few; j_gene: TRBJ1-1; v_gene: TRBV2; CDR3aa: CASSESQENTEAFF; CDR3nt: TGTGCCAGCAGTGAAAGCCAGGAGAACACTGAAGCTTTCTTT
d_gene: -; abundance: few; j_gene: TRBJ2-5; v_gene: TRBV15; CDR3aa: CATSRPAQETQYF; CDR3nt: TGTGCCACCAGCAGACCAGCCCAAGAGACCCAGTACTTC
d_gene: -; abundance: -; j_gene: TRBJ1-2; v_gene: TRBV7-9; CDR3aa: CASSLGADLVYGYTF; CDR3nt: TGTGCCAGCAGCTTGGGCGCAGACCTCGTCTATGGCTACACCTTC
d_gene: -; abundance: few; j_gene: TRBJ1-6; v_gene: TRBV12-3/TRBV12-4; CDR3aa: CASSLSLDSDSPLHF; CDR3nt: TGTGCCAGCAGTCTCTCCCTGGACAGCGATTCACCCCTCCACTTT
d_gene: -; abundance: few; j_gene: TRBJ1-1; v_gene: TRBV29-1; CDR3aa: CSVEMGVEAFF; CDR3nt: TGCAGCGTTGAAATGGGGGTTGAAGCTTTCTTT
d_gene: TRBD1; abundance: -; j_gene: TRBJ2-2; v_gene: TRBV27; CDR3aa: CASSFGQGVSGELFF; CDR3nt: TGTGCCAGCAGTTTTGGGCAGGGGGTCTCCGGGGAGCTGTTTTTT
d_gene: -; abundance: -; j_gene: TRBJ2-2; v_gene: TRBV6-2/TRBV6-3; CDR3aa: CASSSEKNTGELFF; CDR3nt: TGTGCCAGCAGTTCGGAGAAAAACACCGGGGAGCTGTTTTTT
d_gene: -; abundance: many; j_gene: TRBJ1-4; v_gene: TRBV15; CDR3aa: CATSRDGPGAGEKLFF; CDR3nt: TGTGCCACCAGCAGAGATGGCCCCGGGGCTGGTGAAAAACTGTTTTTT
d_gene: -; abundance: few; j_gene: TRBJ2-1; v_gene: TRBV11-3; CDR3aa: CASSPSRGNEQFF; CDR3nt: TGTGCCAGCAGCCCCAGTCGGGGGAATGAGCAGTTCTTC
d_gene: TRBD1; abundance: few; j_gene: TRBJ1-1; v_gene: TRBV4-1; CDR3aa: CASSQRGTDRTEAFF; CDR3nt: TGCGCCAGCAGCCAAAGGGGGACAGACCGCACTGAAGCTTTCTTT
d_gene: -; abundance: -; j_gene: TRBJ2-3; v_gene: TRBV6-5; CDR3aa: CASSPSQISTDTQYF; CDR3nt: TGTGCCAGCAGCCCCAGCCAGATTAGCACAGATACGCAGTATTTT
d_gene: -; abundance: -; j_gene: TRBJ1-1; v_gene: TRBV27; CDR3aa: CASKSGNTEAFF; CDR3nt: TGTGCCAGCAAATCCGGGAACACTGAAGCTTTCTTT
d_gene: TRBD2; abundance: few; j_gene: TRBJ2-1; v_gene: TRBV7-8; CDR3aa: CASSLADSGGALFNEQFF; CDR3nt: TGTGCCAGCAGCTTAGCGGACTCCGGGGGGGCCCTATTCAATGAGCAGTTCTTC
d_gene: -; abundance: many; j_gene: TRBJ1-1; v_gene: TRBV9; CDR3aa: CASSAQDGNTEAFF; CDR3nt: TGTGCCAGCAGTGCTCAGGACGGGAACACTGAAGCTTTCTTT
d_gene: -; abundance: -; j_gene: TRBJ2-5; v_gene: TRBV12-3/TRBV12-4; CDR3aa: CASSPSYLGWETQYF; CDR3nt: TGTGCCAGCAGTCCCTCCTATCTGGGTTGGGAGACCCAGTACTTC
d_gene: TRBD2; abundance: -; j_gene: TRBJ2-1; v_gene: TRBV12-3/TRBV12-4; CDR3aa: CASSRAGRGNEQFF; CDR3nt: TGTGCCAGCAGTAGAGCGGGGAGGGGCAATGAGCAGTTCTTC
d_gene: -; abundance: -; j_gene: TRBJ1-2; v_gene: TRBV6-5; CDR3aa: CASSKGVRYGYTF; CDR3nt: TGTGCCAGCTCTAAAGGGGTCCGCTACGGCTACACCTTC
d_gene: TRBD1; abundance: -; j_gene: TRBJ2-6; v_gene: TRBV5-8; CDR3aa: CASSLPTGVAGANVLTF; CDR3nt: TGTGCCAGCAGCTTGCCTACAGGGGTAGCTGGGGCCAACGTCCTGACTTTC
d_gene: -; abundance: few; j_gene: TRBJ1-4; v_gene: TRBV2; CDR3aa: CASSEDGPLPGEKLFF; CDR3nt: TGTGCCAGCAGTGAAGATGGTCCCTTGCCGGGGGAAAAACTGTTTTTT
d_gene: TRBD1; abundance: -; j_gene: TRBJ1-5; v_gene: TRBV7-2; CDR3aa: CASSVNRGPNQPQHF; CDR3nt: TGTGCCAGCAGCGTAAACAGGGGGCCCAATCAGCCCCAGCATTTT
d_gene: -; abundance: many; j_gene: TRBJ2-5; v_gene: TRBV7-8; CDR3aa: CASRLIVRSQETQYF; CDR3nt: TGTGCCAGCAGATTGATTGTGCGGTCACAAGAGACCCAGTACTTC
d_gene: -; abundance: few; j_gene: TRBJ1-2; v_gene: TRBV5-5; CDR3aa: CASSSGGAGYTF; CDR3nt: TGTGCCAGCAGCTCTGGGGGAGCTGGCTACACCTTC
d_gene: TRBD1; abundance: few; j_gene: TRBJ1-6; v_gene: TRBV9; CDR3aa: CATSSGTGGSPLHF; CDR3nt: TGTGCCACCTCGTCCGGGACAGGGGGTTCACCCCTCCACTTT
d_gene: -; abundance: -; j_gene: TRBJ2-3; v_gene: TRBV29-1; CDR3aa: CSVWGLEDTQYF; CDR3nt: TGCAGCGTCTGGGGCCTGGAGGATACGCAGTATTTT
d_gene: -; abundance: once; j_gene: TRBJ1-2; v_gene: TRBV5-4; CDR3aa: CASSFAQATYGYTF; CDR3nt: TGTGCCAGCAGCTTTGCACAGGCGACCTATGGCTACACCTTC
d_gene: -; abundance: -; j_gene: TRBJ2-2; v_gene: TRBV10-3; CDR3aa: CAISGGGGRAGELFF; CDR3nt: TGTGCCATCAGTGGTGGTGGGGGGCGAGCCGGGGAGCTGTTTTTT
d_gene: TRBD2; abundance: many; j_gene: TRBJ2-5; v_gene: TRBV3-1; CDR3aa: CASTALAGGQETQYF; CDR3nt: TGTGCCAGCACCGCACTAGCGGGGGGGCAAGAGACCCAGTACTTC
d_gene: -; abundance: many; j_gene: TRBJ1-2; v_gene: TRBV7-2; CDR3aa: CASSLNPTGFANYGYTF; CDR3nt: TGTGCCAGCAGCTTAAATCCAACAGGGTTCGCTAACTATGGCTACACCTTC
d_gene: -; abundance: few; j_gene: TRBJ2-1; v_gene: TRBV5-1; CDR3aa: CASSCCGNEQFF; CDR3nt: TGCGCCAGTTCTTGCTGTGGGAATGAGCAGTTCTTC
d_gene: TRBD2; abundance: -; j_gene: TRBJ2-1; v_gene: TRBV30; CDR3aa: CAWSVLGGGGDEQFF; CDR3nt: TGTGCCTGGAGTGTACTAGGCGGGGGTGGCGATGAGCAGTTCTTC
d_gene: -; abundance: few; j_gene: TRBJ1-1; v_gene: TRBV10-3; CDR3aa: CAIRDGGLGEAFF; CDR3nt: TGTGCCATCAGAGACGGGGGGTTGGGTGAAGCTTTCTTT
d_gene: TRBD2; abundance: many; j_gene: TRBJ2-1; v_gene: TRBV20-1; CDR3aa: CSALNVPGLAGAYSYNEQFF; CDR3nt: TGCAGTGCTCTCAACGTCCCGGGACTAGCGGGGGCCTACTCCTACAATGAGCAGTTCTTC
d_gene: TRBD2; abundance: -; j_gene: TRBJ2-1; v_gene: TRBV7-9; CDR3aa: CASRGLADEQFF; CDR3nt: TGTGCCAGCAGGGGACTAGCGGATGAGCAGTTCTTC
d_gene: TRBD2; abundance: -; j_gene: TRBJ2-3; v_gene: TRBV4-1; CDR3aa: CASSQQPTSGDTDTQYF; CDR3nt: TGCGCCAGCAGCCAACAACCTACTAGCGGGGACACAGATACGCAGTATTTT
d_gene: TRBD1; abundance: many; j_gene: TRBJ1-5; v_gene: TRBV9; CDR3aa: CASSEGQFSNQPQHF; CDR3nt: TGTGCCAGCAGCGAGGGACAGTTTAGCAATCAGCCCCAGCATTTT
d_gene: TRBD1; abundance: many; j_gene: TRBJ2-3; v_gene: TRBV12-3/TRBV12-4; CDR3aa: CASSSSPGQGHPTSTDTQYF; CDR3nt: TGTGCCAGCAGTTCCTCCCCGGGACAGGGACATCCCACTAGCACAGATACGCAGTATTTT
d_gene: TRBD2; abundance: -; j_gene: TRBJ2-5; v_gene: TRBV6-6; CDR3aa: CASRSGGAETQYF; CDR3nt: TGTGCCAGCAGGTCGGGGGGAGCGGAGACCCAGTACTTC
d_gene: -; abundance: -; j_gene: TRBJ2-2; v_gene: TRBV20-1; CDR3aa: CSARDLEGTGELFF; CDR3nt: TGCAGTGCTAGAGATTTGGAGGGTACCGGGGAGCTGTTTTTT
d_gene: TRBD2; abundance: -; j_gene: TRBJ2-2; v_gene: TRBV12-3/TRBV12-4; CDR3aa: CASSGTSFNTGELFF; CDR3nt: TGTGCCAGCAGTGGGACTAGCTTCAACACCGGGGAGCTGTTTTTT
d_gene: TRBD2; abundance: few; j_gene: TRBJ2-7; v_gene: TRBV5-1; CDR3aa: CASSLKRGVLYEQYF; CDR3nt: TGCGCCAGCAGCTTGAAGCGGGGGGTCCTCTACGAGCAGTACTTC
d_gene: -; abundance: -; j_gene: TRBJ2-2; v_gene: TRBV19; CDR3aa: CASSMLGGKAGELFF; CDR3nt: TGTGCCAGTAGTATGCTCGGGGGCAAGGCCGGGGAGCTGTTTTTT
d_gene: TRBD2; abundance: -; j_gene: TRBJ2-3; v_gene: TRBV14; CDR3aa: CASSQVGGLATDTQYF; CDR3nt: TGTGCCAGCAGCCAAGTCGGCGGACTAGCGACAGATACGCAGTATTTT
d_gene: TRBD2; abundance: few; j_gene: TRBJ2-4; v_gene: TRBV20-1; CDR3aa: CSARALWTSGAVRNIQYF; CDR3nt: TGCAGTGCTAGAGCCCTCTGGACTAGCGGGGCAGTGCGAAACATTCAGTACTTC
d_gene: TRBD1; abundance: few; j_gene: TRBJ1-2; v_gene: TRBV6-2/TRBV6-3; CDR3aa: CASSYGTVYGYTF; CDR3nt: TGTGCCAGCAGTTACGGGACAGTCTATGGCTACACCTTC
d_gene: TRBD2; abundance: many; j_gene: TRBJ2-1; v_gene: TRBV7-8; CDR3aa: CASSPGTSGANEQFF; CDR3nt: TGTGCCAGCAGCCCTGGGACTAGCGGGGCCAATGAGCAGTTCTTC
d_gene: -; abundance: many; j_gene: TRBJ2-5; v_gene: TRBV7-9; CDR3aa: CASSLDLGGETQYF; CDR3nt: TGTGCCAGCAGCTTAGACTTGGGTGGAGAGACCCAGTACTTC
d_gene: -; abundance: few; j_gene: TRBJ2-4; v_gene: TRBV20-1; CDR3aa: CSAREVDKNIQYF; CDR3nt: TGCAGTGCTAGAGAGGTTGACAAAAACATTCAGTACTTC
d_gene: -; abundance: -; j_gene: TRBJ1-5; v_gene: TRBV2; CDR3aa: CASERPNQPQHF; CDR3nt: TGTGCCAGCGAGAGGCCCAATCAGCCCCAGCATTTT
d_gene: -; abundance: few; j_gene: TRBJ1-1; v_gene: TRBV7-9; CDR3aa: CASSWPGSTEAFF; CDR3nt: TGTGCCAGCAGCTGGCCGGGGAGCACTGAAGCTTTCTTT